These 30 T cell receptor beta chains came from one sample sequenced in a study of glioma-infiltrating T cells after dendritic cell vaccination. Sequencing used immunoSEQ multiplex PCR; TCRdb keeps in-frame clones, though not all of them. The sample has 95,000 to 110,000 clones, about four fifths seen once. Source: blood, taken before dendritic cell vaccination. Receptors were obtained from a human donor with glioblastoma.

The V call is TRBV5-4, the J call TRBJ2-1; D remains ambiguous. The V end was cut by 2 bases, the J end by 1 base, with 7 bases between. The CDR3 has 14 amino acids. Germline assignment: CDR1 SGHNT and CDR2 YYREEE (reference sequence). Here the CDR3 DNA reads TGTGCCAGCAGCTTAGACGGGTCCTACAATGAGCAGTTCTTC. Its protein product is CASSLDGSYNEQFF.

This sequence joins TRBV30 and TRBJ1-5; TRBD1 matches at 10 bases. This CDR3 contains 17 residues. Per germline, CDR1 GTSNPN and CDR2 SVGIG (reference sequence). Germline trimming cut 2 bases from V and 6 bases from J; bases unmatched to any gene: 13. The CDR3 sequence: CAWSPASGTGEFQPQHF. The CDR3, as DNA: TGTGCCTGGAGTCCAGCCTCCGGGACAGGGGAGTTTCAGCCCCAGCATTTT.

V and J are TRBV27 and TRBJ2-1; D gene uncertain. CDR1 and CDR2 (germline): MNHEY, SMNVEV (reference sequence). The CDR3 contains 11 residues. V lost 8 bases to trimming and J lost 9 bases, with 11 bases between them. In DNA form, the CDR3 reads TGTGCCAGCCGTCACGTCGGTGAGCAGTTCTTC. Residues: CASRHVGEQFF.

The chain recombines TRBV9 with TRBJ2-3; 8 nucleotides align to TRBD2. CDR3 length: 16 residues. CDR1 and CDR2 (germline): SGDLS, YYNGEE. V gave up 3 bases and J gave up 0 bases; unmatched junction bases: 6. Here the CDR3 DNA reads TGTGCCAGCAGCGCCAAGCGGGGGAGTAGCACAGATACGCAGTATTTT. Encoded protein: CASSAKRGSSTDTQYF.

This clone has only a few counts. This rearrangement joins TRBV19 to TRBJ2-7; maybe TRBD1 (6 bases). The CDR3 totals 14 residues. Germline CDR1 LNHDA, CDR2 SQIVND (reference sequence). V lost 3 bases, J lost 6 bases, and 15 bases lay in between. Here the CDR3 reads CASSIVTGQGEQYF. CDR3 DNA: TGTGCCAGTAGTATCGTAACAGGGCAAGGCGAGCAGTACTTC.

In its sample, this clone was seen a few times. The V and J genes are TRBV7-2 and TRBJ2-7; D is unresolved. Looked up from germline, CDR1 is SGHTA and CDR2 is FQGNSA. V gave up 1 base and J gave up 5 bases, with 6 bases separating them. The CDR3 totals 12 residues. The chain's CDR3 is CASSLDSNEQYF. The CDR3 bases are TGTGCCAGCAGCTTAGACAGCAACGAGCAGTACTTC.

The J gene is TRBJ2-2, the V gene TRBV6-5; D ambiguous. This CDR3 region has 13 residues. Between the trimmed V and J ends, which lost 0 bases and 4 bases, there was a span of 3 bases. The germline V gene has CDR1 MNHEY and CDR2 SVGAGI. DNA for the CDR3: TGTGCCAGCAGTTACTCAGCCACCGGGGAGCTGTTTTTT. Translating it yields CASSYSATGELFF.

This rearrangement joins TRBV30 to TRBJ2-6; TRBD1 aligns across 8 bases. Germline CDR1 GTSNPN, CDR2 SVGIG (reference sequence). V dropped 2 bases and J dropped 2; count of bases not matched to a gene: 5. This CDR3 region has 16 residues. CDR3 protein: CAWSFPDRAGANVLTF. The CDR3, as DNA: TGTGCCTGGAGTTTCCCGGACAGGGCTGGGGCCAACGTCCTGACTTTC.

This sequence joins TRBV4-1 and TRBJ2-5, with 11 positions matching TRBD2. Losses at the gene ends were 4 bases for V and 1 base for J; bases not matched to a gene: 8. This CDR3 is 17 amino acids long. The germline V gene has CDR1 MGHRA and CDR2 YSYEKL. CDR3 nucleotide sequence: TGCGCCAGCAGCCGCCAACTAGCGGGGGCCGGCCAAGAGACCCAGTACTTC. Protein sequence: CASSRQLAGAGQETQYF.

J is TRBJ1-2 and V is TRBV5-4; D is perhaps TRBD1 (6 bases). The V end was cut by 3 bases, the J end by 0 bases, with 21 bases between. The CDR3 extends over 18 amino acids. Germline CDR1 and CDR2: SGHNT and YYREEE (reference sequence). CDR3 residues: CASSSNRAGHSPNYGYTF. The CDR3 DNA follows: TGTGCCAGCAGCTCCAACAGGGCCGGTCATTCACCTAACTATGGCTACACCTTC.

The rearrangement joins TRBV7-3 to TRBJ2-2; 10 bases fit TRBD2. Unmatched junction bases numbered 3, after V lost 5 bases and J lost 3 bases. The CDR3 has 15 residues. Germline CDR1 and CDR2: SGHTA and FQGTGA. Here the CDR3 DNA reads TGTGCCAGCAGCCTAGCGGGGGCGGACACCGGGGAGCTGTTTTTT. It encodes CASSLAGADTGELFF.

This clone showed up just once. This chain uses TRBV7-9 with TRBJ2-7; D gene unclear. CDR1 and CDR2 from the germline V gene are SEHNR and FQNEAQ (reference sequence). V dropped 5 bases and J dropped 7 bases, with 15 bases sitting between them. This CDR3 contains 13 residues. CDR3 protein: CASSHPPLQEQYF. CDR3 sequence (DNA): TGTGCCAGCAGCCATCCCCCTTTACAGGAGCAGTACTTC.

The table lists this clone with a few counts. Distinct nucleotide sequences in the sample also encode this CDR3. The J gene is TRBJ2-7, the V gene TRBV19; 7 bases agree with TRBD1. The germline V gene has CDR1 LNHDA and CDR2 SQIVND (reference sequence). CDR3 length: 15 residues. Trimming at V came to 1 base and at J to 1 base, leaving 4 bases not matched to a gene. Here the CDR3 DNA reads TGTGCCAGTAGTATAGGCCGGGACAGTTCCTACGAGCAGTACTTC. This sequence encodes CASSIGRDSSYEQYF.

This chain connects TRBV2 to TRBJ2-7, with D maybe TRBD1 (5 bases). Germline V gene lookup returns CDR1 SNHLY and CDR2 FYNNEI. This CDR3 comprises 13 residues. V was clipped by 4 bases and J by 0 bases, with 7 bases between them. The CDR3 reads CASSGQISYEQYF. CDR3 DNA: TGTGCCAGCAGTGGACAGATCTCCTACGAGCAGTACTTC.

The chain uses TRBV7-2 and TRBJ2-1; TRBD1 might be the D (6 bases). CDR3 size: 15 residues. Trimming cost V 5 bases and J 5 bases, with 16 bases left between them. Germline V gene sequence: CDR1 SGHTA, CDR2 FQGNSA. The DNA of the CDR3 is TGTGCCAGCAGCCCCCAGTCGGACAGAAACAATGAGCAGTTCTTC. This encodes CASSPQSDRNNEQFF.

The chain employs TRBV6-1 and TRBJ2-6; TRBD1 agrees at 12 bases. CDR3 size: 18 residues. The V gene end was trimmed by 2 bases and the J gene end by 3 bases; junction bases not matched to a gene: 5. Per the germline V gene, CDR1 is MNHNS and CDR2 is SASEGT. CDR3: CASSERGTGGSGANVLTF. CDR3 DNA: TGTGCCAGCAGTGAACGGGGGACAGGGGGCAGTGGGGCCAACGTCCTGACTTTC.

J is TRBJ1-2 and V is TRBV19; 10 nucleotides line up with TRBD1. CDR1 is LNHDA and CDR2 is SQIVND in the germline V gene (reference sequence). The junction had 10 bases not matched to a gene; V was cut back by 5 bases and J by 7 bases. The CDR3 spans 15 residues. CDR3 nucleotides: TGTGCCAGTAGTTCTATGAGGGACAGGGGAGGTGGCTACACCTTC. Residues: CASSSMRDRGGGYTF.

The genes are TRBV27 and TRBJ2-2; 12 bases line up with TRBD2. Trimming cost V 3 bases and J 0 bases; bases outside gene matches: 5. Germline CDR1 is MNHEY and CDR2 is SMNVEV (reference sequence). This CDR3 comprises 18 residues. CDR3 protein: CASSFFASGGANTGELFF. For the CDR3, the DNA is TGTGCCAGCAGTTTCTTTGCTAGCGGGGGGGCGAACACCGGGGAGCTGTTTTTT.

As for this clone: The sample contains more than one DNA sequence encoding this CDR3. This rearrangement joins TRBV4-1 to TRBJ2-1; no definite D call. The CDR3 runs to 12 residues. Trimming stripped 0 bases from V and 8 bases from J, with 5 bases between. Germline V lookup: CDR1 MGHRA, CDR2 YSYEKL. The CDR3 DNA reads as TGCGCCAGCAGCCAAGATATAGATGAGCAGTTCTTC. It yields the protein CASSQDIDEQFF.

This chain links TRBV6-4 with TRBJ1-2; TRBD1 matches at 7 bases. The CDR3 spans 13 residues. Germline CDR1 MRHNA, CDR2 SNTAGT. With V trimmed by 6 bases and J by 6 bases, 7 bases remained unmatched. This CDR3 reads CASSRDSRDGYTF. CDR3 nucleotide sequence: TGTGCCAGCAGCCGGGACAGCAGGGATGGCTACACCTTC.

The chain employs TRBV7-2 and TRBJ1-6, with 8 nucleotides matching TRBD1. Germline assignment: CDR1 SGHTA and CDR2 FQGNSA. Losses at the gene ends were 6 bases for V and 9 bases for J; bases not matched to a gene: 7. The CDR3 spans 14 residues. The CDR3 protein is CASRQDRDTSPLHF. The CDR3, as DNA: TGTGCCAGCAGGCAGGACAGGGATACTTCACCCCTCCACTTT.

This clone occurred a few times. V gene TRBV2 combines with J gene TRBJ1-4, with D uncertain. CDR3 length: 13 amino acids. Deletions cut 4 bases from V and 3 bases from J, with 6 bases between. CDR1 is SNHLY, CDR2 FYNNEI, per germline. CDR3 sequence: CASSGGANEKLFF. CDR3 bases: TGTGCCAGCAGTGGCGGGGCTAATGAAAAACTGTTTTTT.

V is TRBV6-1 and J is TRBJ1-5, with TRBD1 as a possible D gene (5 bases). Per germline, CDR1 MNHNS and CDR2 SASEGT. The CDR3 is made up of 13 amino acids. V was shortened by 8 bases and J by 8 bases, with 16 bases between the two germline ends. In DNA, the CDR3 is TGTGCCAGCTGTCAAGCTCGGGGGGAGCCCCAGCATTTT. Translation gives CASCQARGEPQHF.

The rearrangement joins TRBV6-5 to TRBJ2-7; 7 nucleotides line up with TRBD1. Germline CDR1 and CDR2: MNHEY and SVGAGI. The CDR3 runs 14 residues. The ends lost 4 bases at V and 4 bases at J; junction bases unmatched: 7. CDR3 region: CASSSRDRSYEQYF. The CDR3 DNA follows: TGTGCCAGCAGTTCCCGGGACAGATCTTACGAGCAGTACTTC.

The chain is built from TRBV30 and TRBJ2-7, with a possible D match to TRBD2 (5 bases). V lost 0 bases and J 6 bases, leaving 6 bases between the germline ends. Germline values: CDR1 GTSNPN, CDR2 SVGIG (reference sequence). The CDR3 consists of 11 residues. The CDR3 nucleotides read TGTGCCTGGAGTGTTCGGGGCGAGCAGTACTTC. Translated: CAWSVRGEQYF.

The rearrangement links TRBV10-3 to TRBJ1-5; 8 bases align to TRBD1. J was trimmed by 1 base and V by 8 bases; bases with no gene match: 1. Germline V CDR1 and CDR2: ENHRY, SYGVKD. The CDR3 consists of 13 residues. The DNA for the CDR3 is TGTGCCATCGGACAGGGAAGCAATCAGCCCCAGCATTTT. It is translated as CAIGQGSNQPQHF.

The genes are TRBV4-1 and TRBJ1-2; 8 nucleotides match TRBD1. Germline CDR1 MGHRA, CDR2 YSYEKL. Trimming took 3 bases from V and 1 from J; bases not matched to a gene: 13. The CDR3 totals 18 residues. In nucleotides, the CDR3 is TGCGCCAGCAGCCAGGAACGGGACGCGGACAGGGTTAACTATGGCTACACCTTC. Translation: CASSQERDADRVNYGYTF.

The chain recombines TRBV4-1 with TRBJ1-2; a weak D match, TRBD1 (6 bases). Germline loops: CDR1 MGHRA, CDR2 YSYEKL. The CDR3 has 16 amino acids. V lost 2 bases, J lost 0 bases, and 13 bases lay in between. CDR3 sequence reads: CASSQTPGHTNYGYTF. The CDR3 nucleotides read TGCGCCAGCAGCCAAACCCCGGGACACACTAACTATGGCTACACCTTC.

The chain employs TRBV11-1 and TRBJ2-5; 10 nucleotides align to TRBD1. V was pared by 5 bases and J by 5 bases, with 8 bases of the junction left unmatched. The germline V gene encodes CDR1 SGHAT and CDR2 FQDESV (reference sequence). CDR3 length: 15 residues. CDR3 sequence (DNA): TGTGCCAGCAGCCCGGCGACAGGGGGCGAGGAGACCCAGTACTTC. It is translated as CASSPATGGEETQYF.

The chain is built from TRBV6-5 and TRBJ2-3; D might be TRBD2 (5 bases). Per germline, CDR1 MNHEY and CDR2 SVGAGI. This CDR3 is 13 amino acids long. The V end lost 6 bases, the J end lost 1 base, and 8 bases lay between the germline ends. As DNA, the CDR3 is TGTGCCAGCAGCGGACTGGGCACAGATACGCAGTATTTT. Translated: CASSGLGTDTQYF.